This record looks at one T cell receptor (beta chain) sequence and its context. Its antigen is still unknown. Nothing much larger sits one base from this clone, and base qualities are not available. This entry is derived from a study of CD8+ T cells in alopecia areata (dated by TCRdb to the late 2010s). In terms of the full investigation: Treated patients were enrolled in an open-label pilot trial of oral tofacitinib at 5 to 10 mg twice daily for moderate-to-severe alopecia areata. Patients stayed on tofacitinib for 6 to 18 months and then had 6 months of follow-up off drug so that delayed response and recurrence could be assessed. High-throughput TCRbeta sequencing was used to examine T cell clonal expansion in alopecia areata in both the C3H/HeJ mouse model and human patients. On the human side, TCRbeta sequencing was run on scalp tissue and on sorted CD4+ and CD8+ peripheral blood T cells from healthy controls and from alopecia areata patients with either patchy or totalis/universalis disease. Biopsies were taken from tofacitinib-treated patients at baseline and at 4 and 24 weeks of treatment, and a later scalp biopsy was taken in several of the tofacitinib-treated patients. Scalp clonality was compared across normal scalp (n=4), patchy alopecia areata scalp (n=8), and alopecia totalis/universalis scalp (n=8). RNA was extracted with the PAXgene miRNA kit for fixed scalp, the miRNeasy kit for PBMCs, and the RNeasy kit for mouse skin. immunoSEQ multiplex PCR using 35 Vbeta forward primers and 13 Jbeta reverse primers was used to amplify TCRbeta CDR3 regions.

Findings and caveats that apply to the study as a whole: Unlike mouse skin, where gammadelta T cells dominate, normal human skin contains resident alphabeta T cells that get sequenced too, which complicates analysis of the scalp TCR repertoire. Higher clonality and more expanded CD8+ clones were observed in lesional scalp than in normal scalp, particularly in alopecia totalis/universalis, a finding suggestive of antigenic drive. Shared TCR sequences between patients were less evident than in mice, which may be partly attributable to HLA diversity in the patient population.

To prepare the library, the immunoSEQ multiplex PCR assay was applied. RNA was extracted from all samples and reverse transcribed into cDNA, which served as template for TCR sequencing. SuperScript III was used for first-strand cDNA synthesis, primed with a 2:1 mix of oligo-dT and random hexamers. A synthetic immune receptor repertoire was used to measure amplification bias, and any remaining bias was corrected computationally. On the authors' methods: Raw reads were preprocessed for error removal, and CDR3 was defined according to IMGT conventions as running from the conserved cysteine to phenylalanine. Clonality was computed as 1 minus the Shannon entropy, with the entropy normalized by log2 of the number of productive unique TCRs. Whether each scalp clone was CD4 or CD8 was inferred by checking scalp TCRbeta sequences against the CD4 and CD8 repertoires from sorted blood. The table comes from immuneACCESS by way of TCRdb, which keeps in-frame sequences with V and J called. Part of the clones is missing from these tables; in studies checked, under half for an unresolved V gene and the rest for unknown reasons. The V and J calls and the clone size are those of that table, but D and trimming were determined from the DNA. For this sample there are about 150,000 clones; over 70% appear just once. Of the sample, more than 12% falls within the top ten clones.

In the paper's terms, the time point label means: baseline before oral tofacitinib. From alopecia areata patients, peripheral blood was collected along with lesional scalp punch biopsies. PBMCs were isolated by density centrifugation and stained for CD3, CD4 and CD8, and CD4+ and CD8+ T cells were sorted on a FACSAria. Measured from the cysteine to the phenylalanine, the CDR3 is 17 residues long. Only the CDR3 DNA stays, 51 bases, in frame from base 1. The CDR1 and CDR2 encoded by the germline V gene are SGHVS and FNYEAQ. The V end gives up 0 bases and the J end 4 bases, leaving 7 bases in the junction not matched to a gene.

The TCR originated in a human donor with alopecia areata. The source material was CD8+ T cells sorted from blood, sampled at week 0. The chain is assembled from TRBV7-6 and TRBJ2-2; 8 bases in the middle match TRBD1. The nucleotides are TGTGCCAGCAGCTTAGCGCAACGGACAGGGAGCACCGGGGAGCTGTTTTTT. Its translation is CASSLAQRTGSTGELFF. Full variable domain (CDR3 extended with the reference TRBV7-6 and TRBJ2-2 proteins): GAGVSQSPRYKVTKRGQDVALRCDPISGHVSLYWYRQALGQGPEFLTYFNYEAQQDKSGLPNDRFSAERPEGSISTLTIQRTEQRDSAMYRCASSLAQRTGSTGELFFGEGSRLTVL.